Below, one T cell receptor beta chain is given with its context. Clones were sequenced by immunoSEQ multiplex PCR, and TCRdb holds only the in-frame ones, with some missing. The profile shows tens of thousands of clones, approximately 92% of them singletons. This specimen comes from a study of T cells after posttransplantation cyclophosphamide. With V trimmed by 0 bases and J by 6 bases, 7 bases remained unmatched. From germline, CDR1 is GTSNPN and CDR2 SVGIG (reference sequence). This CDR3 contains 15 residues. The chain uses TRBV30 and TRBJ1-5; 8 nucleotides agree with TRBD1. The source is a woman aged 25-40 years in good health and a related stem cell transplant donor. The sample was PBMCs. The CDR3 loop is CAWSVPGQGVQPQHF. The CDR3 region has the DNA TGTGCCTGGAGTGTGCCTGGACAGGGAGTTCAGCCCCAGCATTTT.